This TCR beta chain was recorded in a study of cytomegalovirus exposure and HLA in healthy donors. Note on this clone: The antigen remains unidentified.

Findings of the study overall: A later analysis reportedly found that, within productive TCRs, an Asian-associated ancestry cluster had fewer N-insertions than the mean observed across the roughly 610 donors. The productive fraction for most TCR beta V segments was about 90% or about 30% in an earlier analysis. Trimming of TCR beta V- and J-genes showed a link, identified in a later analysis, to a missense DCLRE1C variant. An analysis that came later showed most CMV-associated TCR beta chains appearing HLA-restricted.

V lost 5 bases to trimming and J lost 2 bases, with 9 bases between them. CDR3 size: 14 residues. Per germline, CDR1 LNHDA and CDR2 SQIVND (reference sequence). The study ran its PCR with 60 Vbeta and 13 Jbeta primers. Using immunoSEQ multiplex PCR, the repertoire was profiled, and TCRdb retains in-frame clones only, with some absent. The sample lists 140,000 or so clones, around 74% occurring once. J is TRBJ2-2 and V is TRBV19; maybe TRBD1 (6 bases). This TCR was sampled from a man aged 18 to 35 in good health and CMV-seropositive. The sample consisted of PBMCs. CDR3 in DNA: TGTGCCAGTAGTTGGGGGCGAAACACCGGGGAGCTGTTTTTT. It yields the protein CASSWGRNTGELFF.